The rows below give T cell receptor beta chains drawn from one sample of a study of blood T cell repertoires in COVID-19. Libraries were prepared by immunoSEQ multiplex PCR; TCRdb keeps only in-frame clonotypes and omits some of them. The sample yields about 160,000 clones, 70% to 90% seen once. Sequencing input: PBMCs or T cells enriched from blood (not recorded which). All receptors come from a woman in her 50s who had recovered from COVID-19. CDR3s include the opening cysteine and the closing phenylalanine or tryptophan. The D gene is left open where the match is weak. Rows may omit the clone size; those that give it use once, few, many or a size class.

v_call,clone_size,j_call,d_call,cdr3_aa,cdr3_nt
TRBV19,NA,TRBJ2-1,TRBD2,CASSFSGGPRNEQFF,TGTGCCAGTAGTTTTAGCGGGGGCCCTCGGAATGAGCAGTTCTTC
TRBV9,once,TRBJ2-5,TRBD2,CASSPRGGYQETQYF,TGTGCCAGCAGCCCCCGGGGGGGGTACCAAGAGACCCAGTACTTC
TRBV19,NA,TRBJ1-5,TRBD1,CASWTGNYQPQHF,TGTGCCAGCTGGACAGGGAATTATCAGCCCCAGCATTTT
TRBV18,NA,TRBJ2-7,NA,CASSPQGGSDEQYF,TGTGCCAGCTCACCACAGGGAGGTTCGGACGAGCAGTACTTC
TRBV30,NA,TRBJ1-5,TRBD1,CAWSLPGQGSYQPQHF,TGTGCCTGGAGCCTCCCGGGACAGGGTTCCTATCAGCCCCAGCATTTT
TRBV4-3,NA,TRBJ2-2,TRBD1,CASSQRTGTNTGELFF,TGCGCCAGCAGCCAAAGGACAGGAACGAACACCGGGGAGCTGTTTTTT
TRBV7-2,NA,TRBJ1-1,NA,CASSGQGNTEAFF,TGTGCCAGCAGCGGTCAGGGGAACACTGAAGCTTTCTTT
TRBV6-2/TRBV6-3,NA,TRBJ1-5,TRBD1,CASSPDRGGNQPQHF,TGTGCCAGCAGCCCAGACAGGGGAGGCAATCAGCCCCAGCATTTT
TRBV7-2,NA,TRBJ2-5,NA,CASSSPGETQYF,TGTGCCAGCAGCTCCCCGGGGGAGACCCAGTACTTC
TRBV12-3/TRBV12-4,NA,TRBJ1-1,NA,CASSLLSDSEAFF,TGTGCCAGCAGTTTATTGTCGGACAGTGAAGCTTTCTTT
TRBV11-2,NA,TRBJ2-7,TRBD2,CASSLLAAGRSSYEQYF,TGTGCCAGCAGCTTACTGGCAGCGGGGAGGAGCTCCTACGAGCAGTACTTC
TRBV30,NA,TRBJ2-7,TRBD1,CAWSPGTAQNF,TGTGCCTGGAGTCCGGGGACAGCCCAGAACTTC
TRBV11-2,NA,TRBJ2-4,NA,CASSSGGKNIQYF,TGTGCCAGCAGCTCCGGGGGCAAAAACATTCAGTACTTC
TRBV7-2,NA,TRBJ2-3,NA,CASSLQGIDTDTQYF,TGTGCCAGCAGCTTACAGGGCATAGACACAGATACGCAGTATTTT
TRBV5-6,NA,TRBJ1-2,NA,CASSSGNQPGDYGYTF,TGTGCCAGCAGTTCTGGTAACCAACCGGGGGACTATGGCTACACCTTC
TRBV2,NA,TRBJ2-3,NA,CASSETTTDTQYF,TGTGCCAGCAGTGAAACTACCACAGATACGCAGTATTTT
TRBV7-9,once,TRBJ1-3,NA,CASSFPRQNTIYF,TGTGCCAGCAGCTTTCCGAGGCAAAACACCATATATTTT
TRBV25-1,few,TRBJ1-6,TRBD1,CASRGQGDSPLHF,TGTGCCAGCAGGGGACAGGGAGATTCACCCCTCCACTTT
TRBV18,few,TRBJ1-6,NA,CASSPETANSPLHF,TGTGCCAGCTCACCTGAGACAGCTAATTCACCCCTCCACTTT
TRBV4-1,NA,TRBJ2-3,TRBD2,CASSQITGGPQDTQYF,TGCGCCAGCAGCCAAATAACGGGGGGGCCCCAAGATACGCAGTATTTT
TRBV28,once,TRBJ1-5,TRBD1,CASTQDRGDQPQHF,TGTGCCAGCACCCAAGACAGGGGGGATCAGCCCCAGCATTTT
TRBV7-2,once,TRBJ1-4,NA,CASSLVGGGEKLFF,TGTGCCAGCAGCTTAGTCGGGGGGGGTGAAAAACTGTTTTTT
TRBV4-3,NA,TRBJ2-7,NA,CASSQETAASYEQYF,TGCGCCAGCAGCCAGGAGACGGCCGCCTCCTACGAGCAGTACTTC
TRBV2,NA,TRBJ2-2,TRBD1,CASSRQGAGELFF,TGTGCCAGCAGTCGACAGGGGGCCGGGGAGCTGTTTTTT
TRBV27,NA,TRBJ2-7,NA,CASWGDSYEQYF,TGTGCCAGCTGGGGGGACTCCTACGAGCAGTACTTC
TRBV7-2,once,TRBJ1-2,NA,CASSTLGGKENGYTF,TGTGCCAGCAGCACCTTGGGGGGGAAGGAAAATGGCTACACCTTC
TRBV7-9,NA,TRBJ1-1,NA,CASSLVSRGSEAFF,TGTGCCAGCAGCTTAGTCTCCCGGGGATCTGAAGCTTTCTTT
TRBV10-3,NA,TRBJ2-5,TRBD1,CAISGGQGDWETQYF,TGTGCCATCAGCGGAGGACAGGGAGATTGGGAGACCCAGTACTTC